Presented here are 30 T cell receptor beta chains from one specimen sequenced in a study of T-cell memory formation after mild COVID-19. In TCRdb, the 5' RACE reads were re-called with MiXCR into one record per CDR3 protein. The sample lists hundreds of thousands of distinct CDR3 sequences; around 17% were seen once. The sequenced sample was PBMCs or a T cell subset sorted from them (not recorded which). Every receptor here comes from an adult woman who had mild COVID-19 (a few samples of this study predate the infection). Cell type and time point are not known.

This clonotype was counted many times. The rearrangement joins TRBV29-1 to TRBJ2-7; the D gene is possibly TRBD1 (5 bases). V shed 1 base and J shed 7 bases, with 8 bases lying between them. The CDR3 runs to 11 residues. Germline V lookup: CDR1 SQVTM, CDR2 ANQGSEA. DNA for the CDR3: TGCAGCGTTGAAGCCCAGGGTGAGCAGTACTTC. The encoded protein is CSVEAQGEQYF.

The CDR3 region has the DNA TGTGCCAGCAGCTTATTGATGACTAGCACAGATACGCAGTATTTT. It codes for CASSLLMTSTDTQYF. V usage is TRBV11-2 and J usage is TRBJ2-3; D is unresolved. CDR1 and CDR2 (germline): SGHAT, FQNNGV. This CDR3 comprises 15 residues. Trimming removed 2 bases at V and 0 bases at J, with 9 bases between.

In this sample, this clonotype turned up a few times. The gene calls are TRBV12-3 or TRBV12-4 and TRBJ1-2; D unresolved. The V gene lost 6 bases and the J gene lost 5 bases, with 13 bases spanning the gap. The CDR3 is 13 residues long. The CDR3 region is CASRGGGRYGYTF. The CDR3, as DNA: TGTGCCAGCAGGGGAGGCGGTAGATATGGCTACACCTTC.

This clonotype occurred a few times. CDR3: CASSHPSNRESYNEQFF. The CDR3 DNA is TGCGCCAGCAGCCACCCCTCGAACAGGGAGTCCTACAATGAGCAGTTCTTC. This chain uses TRBV4-1 with TRBJ2-1; D is possibly TRBD1 (6 bases). The V gene's germline CDR1 is MGHRA and CDR2 YSYEKL. The CDR3 loop spans 17 amino acids. With 3 bases removed from V and 1 base from J, the gap between germline ends came to 16 bases.

The V and J genes are TRBV6-6 and TRBJ2-2, with D possibly called TRBD1 or TRBD2 (5 bases each). The CDR3 sequence is 16 residues long. The V gene's germline CDR1 is MNHNY and CDR2 SVGAGI (reference sequence). V was clipped by 5 bases and J by 1 base, with 14 bases between them. The CDR3 DNA is TGTGCCAGCAGTCCCCCGGGGCACAGGAACACCGGGGAGCTGTTTTTT. Translation: CASSPPGHRNTGELFF.

The V call is TRBV5-1, the J call TRBJ1-1; D gene ambiguous. Germline CDR1 is SGHRS and CDR2 is YFSETQ. Trimming shortened V by 7 bases and J by 1 base, and 14 bases separated the two germline ends. This CDR3 has 14 residues. Here the CDR3 reads CASFGGTANTEAFF. The CDR3, as DNA: TGCGCCAGCTTCGGAGGCACAGCGAACACTGAAGCTTTCTTT. Looking up the rest from reference TRBV5-1 and TRBJ1-1 gives the full variable domain: KAGVTQTPRYLIKTRGQQVTLSCSPISGHRSVSWYQQTPGQGLQFLFEYFSETQRNKGNFPGRFSGRQFSNSRSEMNVSTLELGDSALYLCASFGGTANTEAFFGQGTRLTVV.

This clonotype has just a few counts. This may arise from a read error, as a much more abundant clone is one base away. The chain recombines TRBV9 with TRBJ2-6; no clear D. The CDR3 sequence is 13 residues long. The germline gives CDR1 SGDLS, CDR2 YYNGEE. V gave up 2 bases and J gave up 2 bases, with 2 bases separating them. The CDR3 region has the DNA TGTGCCAGCAGCGTGGCTGGGGCCAACGTCCTGACTTTC. It is translated as CASSVAGANVLTF. Complete variable domain (other parts from reference TRBV9 and TRBJ2-6): DSGVTQTPKHLITATGQRVTLRCSPRSGDLSVYWYQQSLDQGLQFLIQYYNGEERAKGNILERFSAQQFPDLHSELNLSSLELGDSALYFCASSVAGANVLTFGAGSRLTVL.

The V gene is TRBV29-1, the J gene TRBJ1-1, with no clear D. CDR1 and CDR2 (germline): SQVTM, ANQGSEA. There are 10 residues in the CDR3. The V gene lost 4 bases and the J gene lost 6 bases, with 6 bases spanning the gap. The CDR3 spells CSVVGPEAFF. In nucleotides, the CDR3 is TGCAGCGTTGTAGGCCCTGAAGCTTTCTTT.

The table lists this clonotype with a few counts. The chain joins TRBV6-5 to TRBJ2-7, with D unclear. V dropped 6 bases and J dropped 6 bases, with 15 bases sitting between them. The CDR3 length is 13 residues. Per the germline V gene, CDR1 is MNHEY and CDR2 is SVGAGI. This CDR3 reads CASSQNDGPEQYF. As DNA, the CDR3 is TGTGCCAGCAGCCAGAACGACGGTCCCGAGCAGTACTTC.

The chain recombines TRBV14 with TRBJ2-5; 8 bases fit TRBD1. CDR1 and CDR2 from the germline V gene are SGHDN and FVKESK. This CDR3 is 14 amino acids long. V was clipped by 4 bases and J by 4 bases; unmatched bases: 5. The CDR3 here is CASSPRTGPETQYF. The DNA for the CDR3 is TGTGCCAGCAGCCCTCGGACAGGGCCAGAGACCCAGTACTTC. The full variable domain, completed using reference TRBV14 and TRBJ2-5, is EAGVTQFPSHSVIEKGQTVTLRCDPISGHDNLYWYRRVMGKEIKFLLHFVKESKQDESGMPNNRFLAERTGGTYSTLKVQPAELEDSGVYFCASSPRTGPETQYFGPGTRLLVL.

This clonotype has just a few counts. The V call is TRBV29-1, the J call TRBJ1-2, with D possibly TRBD1 on 6 matching bases. The CDR3 consists of 15 residues. The V gene lost 2 bases and the J gene lost 4 bases, with 17 bases spanning the gap. Germline CDR1 SQVTM, CDR2 ANQGSEA. CDR3 sequence reads: CSVEKEGGRGYGYTF. In DNA form, the CDR3 reads TGCAGCGTTGAAAAGGAGGGAGGCAGGGGCTATGGCTACACCTTC.

This clonotype appeared a few times. The chain couples TRBV20-1 to TRBJ1-1; D is uncertain. V lost 6 bases, J lost 2 bases, and 10 bases lay in between. Germline CDR1 is DFQATT and CDR2 is SNEGSKA (reference sequence). The CDR3 contains 12 residues. The CDR3 DNA reads as TGCAGTGCCGTGGGGTTAAACACTGAAGCTTTCTTT. It yields the protein CSAVGLNTEAFF.

The chain is built from TRBV20-1 and TRBJ2-7, with TRBD2 as a possible D gene (5 bases). Trimming cost V 0 bases and J 3 bases, with 9 bases left between them. This CDR3 spans 13 amino acids. CDR1 is DFQATT, CDR2 SNEGSKA, per germline (reference sequence). The CDR3 DNA is TGCAGTGCTAGAGATCACGGGGACTACGAGCAGTACTTC. Translated, it gives CSARDHGDYEQYF.

This clonotype appeared a few times. V is TRBV5-1 and J is TRBJ2-1, with D perhaps matching TRBD2 (5 bases). CDR3 length: 16 residues. Deletions cut 2 bases from V and 0 bases from J, with 12 bases between. Germline CDR1 reads SGHRS; CDR2 reads YFSETQ. This CDR3 is CASSFGGSSSYNEQFF. In DNA form, the CDR3 reads TGCGCCAGCAGCTTTGGAGGATCGAGCTCCTACAATGAGCAGTTCTTC.

The chain is built from TRBV7-8 and TRBJ2-5, with 11 positions matching TRBD2. The J segment lost 1 base and the V segment lost 5 bases, leaving 6 bases of the junction unmatched. The CDR3 runs 16 residues. Germline V gives CDR1 SGHVS, CDR2 FQNEAQ. The CDR3 loop reads CASSPWTSGPQETQYF. CDR3 coding DNA: TGTGCCAGCAGCCCTTGGACTAGCGGGCCCCAAGAGACCCAGTACTTC. The full variable domain, its missing parts supplied by reference TRBV7-8 and TRBJ2-5, is GAGVSQSPRYKVAKRGQDVALRCDPISGHVSLFWYQQALGQGPEFLTYFQNEAQLDKSGLPSDRFFAERPEGSVSTLKIQRTQQEDSAVYLCASSPWTSGPQETQYFGPGTRLLVL.

The genes are TRBV25-1 and TRBJ2-1; possibly TRBD1 for D (6 bases). Per germline, CDR1 MGHDK and CDR2 SYGVNS. This CDR3 has 14 residues. The V end lost 3 bases, the J end lost 2 bases, and 8 bases lay between the germline ends. The CDR3 region is CASSDQGTYNEQFF. CDR3 sequence (DNA): TGTGCCAGCAGTGACCAGGGGACCTACAATGAGCAGTTCTTC.

V usage is TRBV20-1 and J usage is TRBJ1-5; 7 nucleotides agree with TRBD1. The CDR3 length is 16 residues. The trim removed 0 bases at V and 0 bases at J, leaving 5 bases unmatched. CDR1 is DFQATT, CDR2 SNEGSKA, per germline (reference sequence). CDR3 coding DNA: TGCAGTGCTAGAGATACGACAGGGTTTAGCAATCAGCCCCAGCATTTT. Amino acids: CSARDTTGFSNQPQHF.

This clonotype was picked up a small number of times. The chain uses TRBV24-1 and TRBJ1-2; D is uncertain. This CDR3 has 16 amino acids. In germline, CDR1 is KGHDR, CDR2 SFDVKD. The germline V and J ends were trimmed by 3 bases and 5 bases, with 18 bases remaining between them. DNA for the CDR3: TGTGCCACCAGTGATCCTACATCGCCCCCCACGTATGGCTACACCTTC. Its translation: CATSDPTSPPTYGYTF.

The chain links TRBV9 to TRBJ1-4, with 7 bases fitting TRBD1. CDR3 size: 15 residues. Germline loops: CDR1 SGDLS, CDR2 YYNGEE. Germline trimming cut 4 bases from V and 5 bases from J; bases unmatched to any gene: 8. The CDR3 DNA is TGTGCCAGCAGCTGGGGGGGACAGCCAAATGAAAAACTGTTTTTT. Amino acid sequence: CASSWGGQPNEKLFF.

The V and J genes are TRBV18 and TRBJ2-6; D possibly corresponds to TRBD2 (6 bases). The V gene lost 2 bases and the J gene lost 4 bases, with 9 bases spanning the gap. The CDR3 consists of 15 residues. The germline gives CDR1 KGHSH, CDR2 LQKENI. CDR3 amino acids: CASSPLGLGANVLTF. The CDR3 region has the DNA TGTGCCAGCTCACCATTGGGACTGGGGGCCAACGTCCTGACTTTC.

V gene TRBV6-1 combines with J gene TRBJ2-3, with 8 nucleotides matching TRBD1. CDR1 is MNHNS, CDR2 SASEGT, per germline. The CDR3 spans 14 residues. Trimming at V came to 7 bases and at J to 4 bases, leaving 7 bases not matched to a gene. This CDR3 reads CASKATGDPDTQYF. CDR3 coding DNA: TGTGCCAGCAAGGCGACAGGGGATCCAGATACGCAGTATTTT.

This clonotype has more than one count but fewer than ten. V and J are TRBV20-1 and TRBJ1-1, with 8 positions matching TRBD1. The trim removed 4 bases at V and 1 base at J, leaving 5 bases unmatched. Germline values: CDR1 DFQATT, CDR2 SNEGSKA (reference sequence). The CDR3 covers 14 residues. The CDR3 bases are TGCAGTGCTAAGTTAGGGACAGGGAACACTGAAGCTTTCTTT. Amino acid sequence: CSAKLGTGNTEAFF.

This clonotype came up once. The chain carries TRBV20-1 and TRBJ1-1; D not certain. Trimming took 3 bases from V and 1 from J, leaving 9 bases between them. Germline CDR1 DFQATT, CDR2 SNEGSKA (reference sequence). The CDR3 sequence is 13 residues long. The CDR3 loop reads CSASKGKNTEAFF. DNA for the CDR3: TGCAGTGCTAGTAAGGGTAAGAACACTGAAGCTTTCTTT.

This clonotype came up a few times. V is TRBV5-1 and J is TRBJ1-1, with 8 bases aligning to TRBD1. CDR3 length equals 16 residues. Germline V CDR1 and CDR2: SGHRS, YFSETQ. J was trimmed by 5 bases and V by 0 bases; bases with no gene match: 9. The CDR3, as DNA: TGCGCCAGCAGCTTGGCGGGACAGGACGTTTATACTGAAGCTTTCTTT. Translation gives CASSLAGQDVYTEAFF.

DNA for the CDR3: TGTGCCAGCAGCTTAGCTTGGGCAGGGGGTATCCAAGAGACCCAGTACTTC. It encodes CASSLAWAGGIQETQYF. This chain joins TRBV7-9 and TRBJ2-5, with 7 bases lining up with TRBD1. The V gene's germline CDR1 is SEHNR and CDR2 FQNEAQ (reference sequence). The CDR3 contains 17 residues. Trimming cost V 0 bases and J 1 base; bases outside gene matches: 8.

This chain connects TRBV7-6 to TRBJ2-5; no definite D call. Deletions cut 1 base from V and 2 bases from J, with 11 bases between. The CDR3 contains 15 residues. The germline gives CDR1 SGHVS, CDR2 FNYEAQ. The CDR3, as DNA: TGTGCCAGCAGCTTAGAACGGCTAGAGCAAGAGACCCAGTACTTC. This sequence encodes CASSLERLEQETQYF.

The rearrangement joins TRBV3-1 to TRBJ2-7, with TRBD1 matching over 9 bases. Germline lookup yields CDR1 LGHDT and CDR2 YNNKEL (reference sequence). The CDR3 loop spans 18 amino acids. V lost 0 bases and J lost 2; bases outside the gene matches: 11. CDR3 nucleotide sequence: TGTGCCAGCAGCCAAGATTTTAACCGGGACAGGGTAACCTACGAGCAGTACTTC. Its protein is CASSQDFNRDRVTYEQYF.

This clonotype appeared many times. J is TRBJ2-1 and V is TRBV12-3 or TRBV12-4, with D maybe TRBD2 (5 bases). The CDR3 extends over 13 amino acids. Trimming removed 7 bases at V and 1 base at J, with 8 bases between. Here the CDR3 reads CASKGGSYNEQFF. CDR3 bases: TGTGCCAGCAAGGGCGGGTCCTACAATGAGCAGTTCTTC.

The V call is TRBV20-1, the J call TRBJ2-1; 8 bases line up with TRBD2. With 4 bases clipped from V and 5 bases from J, the junction kept 7 bases outside the gene matches. Germline loops: CDR1 DFQATT, CDR2 SNEGSKA (reference sequence). The CDR3 totals 14 residues. CDR3 DNA: TGCAGTGCTATGAGACTAGCGATTCACAATGAGCAGTTCTTC. This encodes CSAMRLAIHNEQFF.

The V and J genes are TRBV4-2 and TRBJ2-2; TRBD1 aligns across 12 bases. Trimming removed 4 bases from V and 7 bases from J; junction bases left unmatched: 4. Germline assignment: CDR1 LGHNA and CDR2 YNFKEQ. There are 15 residues in the CDR3. The CDR3 region is CASSPGQGANGELFF. The CDR3 region has the DNA TGTGCCAGCAGCCCGGGACAGGGGGCAAACGGGGAGCTGTTTTTT.